The rows below give T cell receptor beta chains drawn from one sample of a study of blood T cells in healthy people across ages. One entry per CDR3 protein results from TCRdb running MiXCR on the 5' RACE reads. Of roughly 800,000 distinct CDR3 sequences in the sample, 20% to 25% were seen once. These data also formed part of another study, on T cells of mothers and their children.

Specimen: blood. The receptors shown here come from a boy younger than 18 in good health. Both conserved end residues are part of each CDR3. The D gene is left open where the match is weak. For some rows the clone size is stated as once, few or many, or as a class when expanded; others skip it.

size: .
V: TRBV18
J: TRBJ2-1
D: TRBD1
CDR3: CASSPFTGGVDNEQFF
DNA: TGTGCCAGCTCGCCCTTTACAGGGGGCGTCGACAATGAGCAGTTCTTC

size: .
V: TRBV6-5
J: TRBJ2-1
D: .
CDR3: CASGGGGRNEQFF
DNA: TGTGCCAGCGGGGGAGGGGGCCGGAATGAGCAGTTCTTC

size: .
V: TRBV29-1
J: TRBJ2-1
D: TRBD2
CDR3: CSVTGTSGVSSYNEQFF
DNA: TGCAGCGTCACCGGGACTAGCGGGGTGAGCTCCTACAATGAGCAGTTCTTC

size: .
V: TRBV2
J: TRBJ2-2
D: TRBD1
CDR3: CASSGTGASTGELFF
DNA: TGTGCCAGTTCCGGGACAGGGGCGAGCACCGGGGAGCTGTTTTTT

size: .
V: TRBV2
J: TRBJ1-6
D: .
CDR3: CASSELGGSSYNSPLHF
DNA: TGTGCCAGCAGTGAATTGGGAGGAAGCTCCTATAATTCACCCCTCCACTTT

size: .
V: TRBV6-5
J: TRBJ2-2
D: TRBD2
CDR3: CASSYFTSGTGELFF
DNA: TGTGCCAGCAGTTACTTTACTAGCGGCACCGGGGAGCTGTTTTTT

size: few
V: TRBV7-9
J: TRBJ2-7
D: TRBD2
CDR3: CASSITSDSYEQYF
DNA: TGTGCCAGCAGCATCACTAGCGACTCCTACGAGCAGTACTTC

size: .
V: TRBV4-3
J: TRBJ2-5
D: .
CDR3: CASSQVQGTGETQYF
DNA: TGCGCCAGCAGCCAAGTCCAGGGAACGGGAGAGACCCAGTACTTC

size: .
V: TRBV29-1
J: TRBJ2-1
D: TRBD2
CDR3: CSAATSGSFNEQFF
DNA: TGCAGCGCCGCGACTAGCGGGAGCTTCAATGAGCAGTTCTTC

size: few
V: TRBV28
J: TRBJ2-1
D: TRBD2
CDR3: CASNPGLAGHNEQFF
DNA: TGTGCCAGCAACCCGGGACTAGCGGGACACAATGAGCAGTTCTTC

size: .
V: TRBV11-1
J: TRBJ1-1
D: .
CDR3: CASSTGMNTEAFF
DNA: TGTGCCAGCAGCACCGGTATGAACACTGAAGCTTTCTTT

size: .
V: TRBV4-1
J: TRBJ2-3
D: TRBD2
CDR3: CASSQVLAGLFADTQYF
DNA: TGCGCCAGCAGCCAAGTCCTAGCGGGATTGTTCGCAGATACGCAGTATTTT

size: few
V: TRBV7-9
J: TRBJ1-3
D: TRBD1
CDR3: CASSLARGLENTIYF
DNA: TGTGCCAGCAGCTTAGCAAGGGGGCTTGAAAACACCATATATTTT

size: .
V: TRBV12-3/TRBV12-4
J: TRBJ2-4
D: .
CDR3: CASSSTRDSIQYF
DNA: TGTGCCAGCAGTTCGACTAGGGATAGCATTCAGTACTTC

size: .
V: TRBV4-1
J: TRBJ1-2
D: .
CDR3: CASSQDPLQDGYTF
DNA: TGCGCCAGCAGCCAAGACCCGCTCCAGGATGGCTACACCTTC

size: few
V: TRBV7-3
J: TRBJ2-1
D: TRBD1
CDR3: CASSPPGTGAYEQFF
DNA: TGTGCCAGCAGCCCCCCCGGGACAGGGGCCTATGAGCAGTTCTTC

size: .
V: TRBV12-3/TRBV12-4
J: TRBJ2-3
D: TRBD2
CDR3: CASSPGRLAGGYTDTQYF
DNA: TGTGCCAGCAGTCCGGGACGGCTAGCGGGGGGATACACAGATACGCAGTATTTT

size: .
V: TRBV9
J: TRBJ2-1
D: .
CDR3: CASSVPTGGPAGGHFNRDEQFF
DNA: TGTGCCAGCAGCGTCCCGACAGGGGGGCCAGCGGGAGGGCACTTCAATAGGGATGAGCAGTTCTTC

size: once
V: TRBV7-2
J: TRBJ1-6
D: .
CDR3: CASSLAFDIRRSPLHF
DNA: TGTGCCAGCAGCTTAGCGTTCGACATAAGAAGGTCACCCCTCCACTTT

size: .
V: TRBV12-3/TRBV12-4
J: TRBJ2-7
D: .
CDR3: CASSKGDSYEQYF
DNA: TGTGCCAGCAGTAAAGGGGATTCCTACGAGCAGTACTTC